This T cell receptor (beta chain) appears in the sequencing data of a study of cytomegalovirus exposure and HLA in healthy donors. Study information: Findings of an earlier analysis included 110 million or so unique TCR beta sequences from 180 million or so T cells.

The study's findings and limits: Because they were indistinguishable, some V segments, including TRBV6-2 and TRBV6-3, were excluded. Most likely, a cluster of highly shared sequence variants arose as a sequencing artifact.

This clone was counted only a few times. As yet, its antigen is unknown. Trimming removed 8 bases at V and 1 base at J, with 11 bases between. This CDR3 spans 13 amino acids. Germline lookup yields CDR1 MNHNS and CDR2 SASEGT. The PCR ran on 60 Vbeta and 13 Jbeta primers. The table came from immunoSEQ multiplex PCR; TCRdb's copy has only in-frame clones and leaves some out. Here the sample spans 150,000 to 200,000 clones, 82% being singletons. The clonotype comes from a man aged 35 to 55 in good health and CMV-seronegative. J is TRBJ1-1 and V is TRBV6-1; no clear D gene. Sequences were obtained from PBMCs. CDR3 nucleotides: TGTGCCAGCTGGACTGCGGCGAACACTGAAGCTTTCTTT. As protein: CASWTAANTEAFF.